Below, 5 T cell receptor beta chains from the same sample are listed, as sequenced in a study of T-cell memory formation after mild COVID-19. TCRdb reprocessed the 5' RACE reads via MiXCR and lists one record per CDR3 protein. The repertoire holds fewer than 400,000 distinct CDR3 sequences, with more than 15% as singletons. Sequencing was done on a sample of PBMCs or a T cell subset sorted from them (not recorded which). These receptor sequences come from a man younger than 30 who had mild COVID-19 (a few samples of this study predate the infection). Cell type and time point are not known.

This clonotype has only a few counts. The chain is built from TRBV12-3 or TRBV12-4 and TRBJ1-1; no definite D call. V shed 2 bases and J shed 5 bases, with 15 bases lying between them. CDR3 size: 15 residues. CDR3 loop: CASSLQSGLRTEAFF. The CDR3 DNA follows: TGTGCCAGCAGTTTACAGTCCGGGCTTCGGACTGAAGCTTTCTTT.

The chain carries TRBV12-3 or TRBV12-4 and TRBJ1-4; a possible D gene is TRBD1 (6 bases). The CDR3 runs to 15 residues. The germline V and J ends were trimmed by 5 bases and 2 bases, with 12 bases remaining between them. The CDR3 region is CASSLYRATNEKLFF. The DNA for the CDR3 is TGTGCCAGCAGTCTTTACAGGGCGACTAATGAAAAACTGTTTTTT.

V gene TRBV7-6 combines with J gene TRBJ2-7, with D possibly TRBD1 on 9 matching bases. The CDR3 is 17 amino acids. Trimming stripped 5 bases from V and 5 bases from J, with 25 bases between. Germline V lookup: CDR1 SGHVS, CDR2 FNYEAQ. CDR3 region: CASSRPGQGTGGHEQYF. CDR3 nucleotides: TGTGCCAGCAGCCGACCCGGACAGGGGACGGGAGGGCACGAGCAGTACTTC.

CDR3 coding DNA: TGTGCCAGCAGACGACAGTATAGCAATCAGCCCCAGCATTTT. Protein sequence: CASRRQYSNQPQHF. The chain has TRBV12-3 or TRBV12-4 and TRBJ1-5, with a weak D call TRBD1 (5 bases). CDR3 length equals 14 residues. V lost 6 bases, J lost 0 bases, and 9 bases lay in between.

This clonotype has just a few counts. J is TRBJ2-1 and V is TRBV12-3 or TRBV12-4; 10 positions agree with TRBD1. The ends lost 11 bases at V and 7 bases at J; junction bases unmatched: 8. The CDR3 is made up of 13 amino acids. The CDR3 sequence: CAGQGQGRNEQFF. Here the CDR3 DNA reads TGTGCCGGTCAGGGACAGGGGAGGAATGAGCAGTTCTTC.